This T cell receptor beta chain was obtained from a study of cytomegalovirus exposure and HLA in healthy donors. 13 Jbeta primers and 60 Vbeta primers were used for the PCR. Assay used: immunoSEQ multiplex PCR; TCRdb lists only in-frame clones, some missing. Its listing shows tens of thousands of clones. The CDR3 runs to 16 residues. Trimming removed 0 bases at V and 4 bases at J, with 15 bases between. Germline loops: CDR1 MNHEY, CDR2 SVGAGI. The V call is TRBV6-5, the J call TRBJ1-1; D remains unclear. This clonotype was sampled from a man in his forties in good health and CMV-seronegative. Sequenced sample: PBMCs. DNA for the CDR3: TGTGCCAGCAGTTACTCTCCGACACAACTTTCCACTGAAGCTTTCTTT. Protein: CASSYSPTQLSTEAFF.